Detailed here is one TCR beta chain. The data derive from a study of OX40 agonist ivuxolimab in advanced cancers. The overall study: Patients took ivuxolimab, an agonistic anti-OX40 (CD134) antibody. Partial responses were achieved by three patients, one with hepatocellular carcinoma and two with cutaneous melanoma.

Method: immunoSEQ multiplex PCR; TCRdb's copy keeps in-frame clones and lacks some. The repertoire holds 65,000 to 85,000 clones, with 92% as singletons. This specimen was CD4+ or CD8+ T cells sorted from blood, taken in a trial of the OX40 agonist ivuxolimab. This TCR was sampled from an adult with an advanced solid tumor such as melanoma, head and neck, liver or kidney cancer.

Here the CDR3 DNA reads TGCGCCAGCAGCCAAGTCAGGGGAAGCGGGGCGGAGACAGATACGCAGTATTTT. It is translated as CASSQVRGSGAETDTQYF. This chain connects TRBV4-1 to TRBJ2-3, with a possible D match to TRBD2 (7 bases). Per germline, CDR1 MGHRA and CDR2 YSYEKL. V was clipped by 1 base and J by 3 bases, with 20 bases between them. The CDR3 runs to 18 residues.